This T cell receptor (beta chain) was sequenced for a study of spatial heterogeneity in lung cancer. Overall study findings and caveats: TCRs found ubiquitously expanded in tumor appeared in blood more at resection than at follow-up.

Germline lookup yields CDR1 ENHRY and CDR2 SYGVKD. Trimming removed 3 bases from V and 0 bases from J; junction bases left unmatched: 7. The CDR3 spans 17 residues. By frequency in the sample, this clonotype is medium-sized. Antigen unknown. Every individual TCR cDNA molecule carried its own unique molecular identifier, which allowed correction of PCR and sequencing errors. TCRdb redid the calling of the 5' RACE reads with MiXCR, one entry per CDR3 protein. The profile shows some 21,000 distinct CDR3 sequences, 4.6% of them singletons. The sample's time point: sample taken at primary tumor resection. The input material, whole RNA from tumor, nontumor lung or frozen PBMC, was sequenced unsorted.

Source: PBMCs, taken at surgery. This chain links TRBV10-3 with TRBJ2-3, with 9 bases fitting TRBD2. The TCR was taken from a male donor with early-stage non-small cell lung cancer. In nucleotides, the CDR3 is TGTGCCATCAGTGACTCCGGACTAGCGCTTAGCACAGATACGCAGTATTTT. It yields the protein CAISDSGLALSTDTQYF.